A selection of T cell receptor beta chains follows, all from one sample in a study of tumor-infiltrating lymphocytes in primary liver carcinoma. TCRdb re-called the multiplex PCR reads through MiXCR, storing one row per CDR3 protein. The data hold 100,000 to 150,000 distinct CDR3 sequences, with 60% to 80% observed a single time. The sequenced sample was liver tumor tissue from sampling region 3. The origin of the receptors is a woman aged 55-69 years with primary liver carcinoma and hepatitis B virus infection. Both conserved end residues are part of each CDR3. A D gene is named only where the DNA matches it firmly. Part of the rows lack a size; the others show once, few, many or a class for expanded clones.

V	D	size	J	CDR3	DNA
TRBV12-3/TRBV12-4	TRBD2	once	TRBJ2-7	CASRTQGEGSKQYF	TGTGCTAGCAGGACACAAGGGGAGGGATCCAAGCAGTACTTC
TRBV29-1	TRBD2	NA	TRBJ2-7	CSSTGLAGAKASYEQYF	TGCAGCAGTACGGGACTAGCGGGAGCGAAAGCCTCCTACGAACAGTACTTC
TRBV6-2/TRBV6-3	NA	NA	TRBJ2-6	CASSPLGSGANALTF	TGTGCCAGCAGTCCTCTCGGCTCTGGGGCCAACGCCCTGACTTTC
TRBV7-3	TRBD2	NA	TRBJ2-5	CASSLTLPGLAGGGETQYF	TGTGCCAGCAGCTTAACCCTCCCGGGACTAGCGGGTGGGGGAGAGACCCAGTACTTC
TRBV11-3	NA	NA	TRBJ2-7	CADSPGTGGNYEQYF	TGTGCCGACAGCCCCGGGACGGGGGGCAACTACGAGCAGTACTTC
TRBV18	NA	few	TRBJ2-4	CASSPSAKNIQYF	TGTGCCAGCTCACCTTCCGCCAAAAACATTCAGTACTTC
TRBV5-1	TRBD2	NA	TRBJ2-1	CASSLILGLAGVYNEQFF	TGCGCCAGCAGCTTGATATTGGGACTAGCGGGCGTTTACAATGAGCAGTTCTTC
TRBV11-2	TRBD1	NA	TRBJ2-7	CASSGGQGLARQYNKQYF	TGTGCCAGCAGCGGGGGACAGGGGTTGGCTAGACAGTATAACAAGCAGTACTTC
TRBV11-3	NA	few	TRBJ2-7	CASSLGPPGIYEQYF	TGTGCCAGCAGCCTGGGACCCCCAGGGATCTACGAGCAGTACTTC
TRBV5-1	TRBD2	few	TRBJ2-1	CASSLIPPSGTLNEQFF	TGCGCCAGCAGCTTGATTCCGCCTAGCGGGACCCTTAATGAGCAGTTCTTC
TRBV10-3	TRBD1	NA	TRBJ2-5	CAIRASTGGRETQYF	TGTGCCATCAGAGCGTCGACAGGGGGACGAGAGACCCAGTACTTC
TRBV28	NA	NA	TRBJ2-3	CASSFADYTGTQYF	TGTGCCAGCAGTTTTGCGGATTACACAGGTACGCAGTATTTT
TRBV11-2	NA	NA	TRBJ2-3	CASSPERGGDSGRRDTQYF	TGTGCCAGCAGCCCCGAGAGGGGTGGAGATAGCGGCCGCAGAGATACGCAGTATTTT